The sequence of this T cell receptor beta chain was determined in a study of cytomegalovirus exposure and HLA in healthy donors. General study results and limits: Using the classifier, cytomegalovirus status was reportedly diagnosed with high specificity and sensitivity.

The study ran its PCR with 60 Vbeta and 13 Jbeta primers. TCRdb keeps only in-frame clones here, not all; method: immunoSEQ multiplex PCR. The sample consists of over 150,000 clones, about four fifths of them appearing once. There are 15 residues in the CDR3. J gave up 1 base and V 4 bases, and 6 bases lay outside the gene matches. Germline CDR1 is SGHRS and CDR2 is YFSETQ. In its sample, this clone was seen a few times. Its antigen is still unknown. This receptor was taken from a man aged 25 to 45 in good health and CMV-seronegative. The sequencing sample was made of PBMCs. The chain employs TRBV5-1 and TRBJ1-1, with TRBD1 matching 8 bases. CDR3 residues: CASSPLGQGNTEAFF. As DNA, the CDR3 is TGCGCCAGCAGCCCCCTTGGACAGGGGAACACTGAAGCTTTCTTT.